Here is one T cell receptor (beta chain) with its context. The data were taken from a study of blood T cell repertoires in COVID-19. Study at large: There were acute and convalescent COVID-19 samples, and they came from the United States, Italy and Spain. PBMCs, B-cell-depleted T cells, or T cells were the source of the cDNA or gDNA that made up the material.

How the authors handled the data: It was from reference gene primer amplification that nucleated cell counts were estimated. The protocol was immunoSEQ multiplex PCR, while the TCRdb copy is restricted to in-frame clones and leaves out a portion. V and J calls and clone size are those listed in that table; D and trimming were worked out from the DNA. The sample holds approximately 110,000 clones; over 65% are singletons and the top ten take 0.75% to 0.9%. Sequenced input: peripheral blood. The source is a human donor with acute or convalescent COVID-19. The donor label of this sample is uncertain.

In DNA form, the CDR3 reads TGTGCCACCAGTGATTTCAACAGCCGCTATGGCTACACCTTC. This encodes CATSDFNSRYGYTF. The chain joins TRBV24-1 to TRBJ1-2; D call uncertain. V was clipped by 1 base and J by 4 bases, with 9 bases between them. CDR3 length: 14 residues. Germline CDR1 reads KGHDR; CDR2 reads SFDVKD.